This TCR beta chain was captured in a study of beta chain features in type 1 diabetes (dated by TCRdb to between 2017 and 2018). Regarding the research as a whole: Mean age, gender distribution, total cell number and subset yield did not differ between patients and healthy donors. A total of over 95,000,000 sorted cells were examined across all samples, and RNA yield correlated strongly with the number of cells per subset. The study compared the TCRB repertoires of sorted circulating CD4+ T cell subsets in recently diagnosed type 1 diabetes patients with those in matched healthy donors. Naive and central memory subsets were obtained from all 28 donors, but regulatory and stem cell-like memory subsets were isolated from only 8 patients and 8 healthy donors.

General conclusions and limits of the study: Because cDNA was sequenced instead of genomic DNA, highly expressing activated cells could be over-represented, though the groups showed no difference in activation or CD3 levels. In all four CD4+ subsets, TCRB CDR3 length was moderately but significantly shorter in type 1 diabetes patients. Shorter templates might have been favored by PCR, but patient and control samples were amplified and corrected together, so both groups would have been affected equally by any skew. At VDJ recombination sites, type 1 diabetes patients had fewer insertions and more deleted nucleotides, which implies abnormalities in thymic rearrangement. Because small numbers of individuals were included in the HLA sub-analyses, any influence of HLA type on TCRB rearrangement was left unresolved. Naive, central memory and regulatory TCRB repertoires appeared to be more similar among patients than among healthy donors.

This clone was observed a handful of times. The antigen it binds to is not known. No quality values exist for individual bases; no much larger clone is one base distant. From each donor, a single peripheral blood sample of about 110 mL on average was drawn into heparinised tubes. A BD FACSAria II was used to sort naive, central memory, regulatory and stem cell-like memory CD4+ T cells with a panel that included CD45RO, CCR7, CD25, CD127, CD95 and CD27. Purity was above 95% for every sorted population. Right away, PBMCs were isolated by Lymphoprep density gradient centrifugation and were stained directly, with no culture step. To minimize batch effects, samples were stained and sorted in pairs, one healthy donor with one patient per experiment. The entire isolated RNA was reverse transcribed using the High Capacity cDNA Reverse Transcription Kit, and thus expressed TCRB transcripts were sequenced. Deep immunoSEQ sequencing was applied to naive, central memory and regulatory T cell samples, giving an average of around 3.8 million total reads per sample. After sorted cells were lysed in RLT buffer, RNA was extracted with DNase-treated RNeasy Micro or Mini kits, with the choice depending on cell number. Each cell subset was processed on its own to prevent cross-contamination, while patient and healthy donor samples were processed together. The immunoSEQ multiplex PCR was used to amplify TCRB sequences from cDNA, yielding 87-bp fragments that span the CDR3 region. Amplicons were sequenced on the Illumina HiSeq platform. In the authors' own workflow: Synthetic template baselines were used to correct PCR bias computationally, reads within Hamming distance 2 were collapsed together, and singletons that could not be merged were discarded. Reads were aligned to IMGT to assign V, D and J genes, CDR3 length, and insertions or deletions at six rearrangement sites. Within each subset, clonotype counts were normalized to sorted cell number, and only after that were true diversity and Gini coefficients computed with the tcR R package. Repertoire sharing was quantified using the overlap coefficient calculated on TCRB nucleotide sequences. Out-of-frame TCRB sequences from naive cells were analyzed to stand in for the pre-selection repertoire. As stored in TCRdb, this immuneACCESS dataset retains in-frame rearrangements with V and J assigned. A fraction of the clones does not appear; measured against another copy, unresolved V genes explain less than half of the discrepancy, and the remainder lacks a known reason. V, J and clone size are those of that table, while D and trimming were read from the DNA. This sample is represented by 600,000 to 700,000 clones; roughly 12% of them were singletons. Approximately 0.11% of the sample rests with the top ten.

From the germline V gene, CDR1 is SGHTA and CDR2 is FQGNSA. The V and J ends are trimmed by 7 bases and 1 base, leaving 10 bases between them. Counted from cysteine to phenylalanine, this CDR3 has 13 amino acids. The retained sequence is limited to the CDR3, 39 bases, with the frame set at the first base. The TCR was taken from a man under 40 with type 1 diabetes. This chain joins TRBV7-2 to TRBJ2-5; possibly the D gene is TRBD1, per 5 matching bases. The sample was naive CD4+ T cells from blood. What the cell subset or site label conveys for this sample: true naive CD4+ T cells. The base sequence is TGTGCCAGCACTTTTAGGGGCCAAGAGACCCAGTACTTC. Translated, this is CASTFRGQETQYF.